This T cell receptor (beta chain) appears in the sequencing data of a study of blood T cell repertoires in COVID-19. Using immunoSEQ multiplex PCR, the repertoire was profiled, and TCRdb retains in-frame clones only, with some absent. In the table there are under 300,000 clones, 65% to 80% of which are singletons. The CDR3 has 14 amino acids. V was pared by 5 bases and J by 3 bases, with 13 bases between. The germline gives CDR1 WNHNN, CDR2 SYGVQD (reference sequence). The chain is built from TRBV10-1 and TRBJ1-1; D gene uncertain. This receptor was identified in a woman aged 40 to 50 with active or convalescent COVID-19. Sequenced: peripheral blood. The CDR3 sequence is CASSSGQRDTEAFF. The CDR3, as DNA: TGCGCCAGCAGTTCCGGCCAGAGGGACACTGAAGCTTTCTTT.